This T cell receptor beta chain originates from a study of shared T cell receptors in the human thymus. Libraries were prepared by immunoSEQ multiplex PCR; TCRdb keeps only in-frame clonotypes and omits some of them. The sample lists approximately 660,000 clones, over 75% occurring once. The CDR3 is 15 residues long. Germline V gene sequence: CDR1 SQVTM, CDR2 ANQGSEA. Trimming cost V 5 bases and J 2 bases, with 17 bases left between them. The same data also went into a second study, on human thymus T cells. That investigation notes: Resections obtained during corrective heart surgery supplied the thymus tissue.

The clonotype was recovered from a boy under two years old with a congenital heart defect. The genes are TRBV29-1 and TRBJ2-3; D is perhaps TRBD1 (6 bases). The source material was thymocytes. The CDR3 nucleotides read TGCAGCGTTTCCACGCAGGGGTTCTACACAGATACGCAGTATTTT. It is translated as CSVSTQGFYTDTQYF.